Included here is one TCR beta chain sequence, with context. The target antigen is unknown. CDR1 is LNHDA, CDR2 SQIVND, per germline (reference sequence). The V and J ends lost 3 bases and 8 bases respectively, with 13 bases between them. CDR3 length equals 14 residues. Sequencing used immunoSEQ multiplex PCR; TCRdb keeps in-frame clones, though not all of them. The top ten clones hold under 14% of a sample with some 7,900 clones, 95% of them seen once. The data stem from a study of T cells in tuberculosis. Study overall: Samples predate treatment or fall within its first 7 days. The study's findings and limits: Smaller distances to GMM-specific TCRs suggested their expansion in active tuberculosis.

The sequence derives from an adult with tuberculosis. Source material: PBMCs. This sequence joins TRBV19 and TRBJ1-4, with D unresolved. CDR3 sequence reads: CASSIIGFGEKLFF. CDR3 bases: TGTGCCAGTAGTATTATCGGGTTTGGAGAAAAACTGTTTTTT.